The 19 T cell receptor beta chains reported below all come from one sample, sequenced in a study of blood T cell repertoires in COVID-19. The table came from immunoSEQ multiplex PCR; TCRdb's copy has only in-frame clones and leaves some out. The sample holds around 50,000 clones; around 90% are singletons and the top ten take 7.8%. The specimen was peripheral blood. The receptors were gathered from a man aged 45-65 years with active COVID-19.

The chain joins TRBV2 to TRBJ2-4, with D uncertain. CDR1 SNHLY and CDR2 FYNNEI come from the germline V gene. V dropped 1 base and J dropped 2 bases, with 9 bases sitting between them. This CDR3 spans 15 amino acids. The CDR3 region has the DNA TGTGCCAGCAGTGAAGGGTCCGAGTCCAAAAACATTCAGTACTTC. Translation: CASSEGSESKNIQYF.

The V gene is TRBV18, the J gene TRBJ2-3; 7 nucleotides match TRBD2. Trimming removed 0 bases from V and 6 bases from J; junction bases left unmatched: 3. Germline V gene lookup returns CDR1 KGHSH and CDR2 LQKENI. The CDR3 length is 14 residues. The CDR3 sequence: CASSPPSGGDTQYF. The CDR3 nucleotides read TGTGCCAGCTCACCACCTTCGGGGGGTGATACGCAGTATTTT.

The chain joins TRBV4-3 to TRBJ2-3; tentative D call: TRBD1 (6 bases). The length of the CDR3 is 15 residues. Germline CDR1 and CDR2: LGHNA and YSLEER. V was clipped by 1 base and J by 4 bases, with 12 bases between them. This CDR3 reads CASSQGGQWADTQYF. The CDR3 nucleotides read TGCGCCAGCAGCCAAGGTGGACAGTGGGCAGATACGCAGTATTTT.

This clone was seen once. Here the CDR3 DNA reads TGTGCCAGCGCCGGGGGACACACTGAAGCTTTCTTT. Protein product: CASAGGHTEAFF. The chain couples TRBV5-6 to TRBJ1-1; D possibly corresponds to TRBD1 (5 bases). In germline, CDR1 is SGHDT, CDR2 YYEEEE. The V gene lost 7 bases and the J gene lost 3 bases, with 10 bases spanning the gap. The CDR3 is 12 amino acids.

This chain uses TRBV7-9 with TRBJ2-7; 9 bases agree with TRBD2. Trimming cost V 7 bases and J 4 bases; bases outside gene matches: 11. Germline CDR1 SEHNR, CDR2 FQNEAQ (reference sequence). The length of the CDR3 is 15 residues. CDR3 DNA: TGTGCCAGCACTCTAGCGGGGCGGGAGCATTACGAGCAGTACTTC. As protein: CASTLAGREHYEQYF.

This clone was picked up one time. The chain is built from TRBV7-9 and TRBJ1-1; TRBD1 agrees at 9 bases. J gave up 4 bases and V 4 bases, and 10 bases lay outside the gene matches. CDR3 size: 16 residues. Germline V gene sequence: CDR1 SEHNR, CDR2 FQNEAQ (reference sequence). Here the CDR3 reads CASSSQGQGRGTEAFF. DNA of the CDR3: TGTGCCAGCAGCTCTCAGGGACAGGGCCGAGGCACTGAAGCTTTCTTT. Combining the CDR3 with reference TRBV7-9 and TRBJ1-1 gives the whole variable domain DTGVSQNPRHKITKRGQNVTFRCDPISEHNRLYWYRQTLGQGPEFLTYFQNEAQLEKSRLLSDRFSAERPKGSFSTLEIQRTEQGDSAMYLCASSSQGQGRGTEAFFGQGTRLTVV.

The chain carries TRBV27 and TRBJ2-2, with D possibly TRBD1 on 6 matching bases. The CDR3 runs to 15 residues. Germline CDR1 is MNHEY and CDR2 is SMNVEV (reference sequence). V was shortened by 4 bases and J by 0 bases, with 9 bases between the two germline ends. CDR3 residues: CASSSTGSNTGELFF. The CDR3 DNA sequence: TGTGCCAGCAGTTCGACAGGTTCGAACACCGGGGAGCTGTTTTTT.

The CDR3 DNA follows: TGTGCCACCAGTGATTCATTGGGGGGAAACATTCAGTACTTC. It encodes CATSDSLGGNIQYF. The chain uses TRBV24-1 and TRBJ2-4, with D possibly being TRBD2 (6 bases). The germline V gene has CDR1 KGHDR and CDR2 SFDVKD. The CDR3 is 14 residues long. The germline V and J ends were trimmed by 2 bases and 6 bases, with 10 bases remaining between them.

This clone was detected a few times. The rearrangement uses TRBV19 and TRBJ2-1; 11 nucleotides match TRBD1. The CDR3 sequence is 16 residues long. Germline V gene sequence: CDR1 LNHDA, CDR2 SQIVND (reference sequence). After removal of 8 bases from V and 6 bases from J, the junction contained 12 bases not matched to a gene. The CDR3, as DNA: TGTGCCAGTTCTCGGACAGGGGGCATGGTCCTCAATGAGCAGTTCTTC. Residues: CASSRTGGMVLNEQFF.

V and J are TRBV21-1 and TRBJ1-1. TRBV21-1 counts as a pseudogene. CDR3 size: 13 residues. CDR3 nucleotide sequence: TGTGCCAGCAGCAAAGAAGGGAGCACTGAAGCTTTCTTT. It specifies CASSKEGSTEAFF.

The rearrangement links TRBV7-2 to TRBJ1-2; maybe TRBD1 (6 bases). The germline V gene has CDR1 SGHTA and CDR2 FQGNSA. CDR3 length equals 14 residues. Trimming removed 4 bases at V and 8 bases at J, with 17 bases between. CDR3 amino acids: CASSSPDSYGGYTF. The CDR3 DNA is TGTGCCAGCAGCTCACCGGACAGCTATGGAGGCTACACCTTC.

The DNA for the CDR3 is TGTGCCAGCAGCTTAATGCGGGAAATTTTGCATTTT. This translates into CASSLMREILHF. This rearrangement joins TRBV7-2 to TRBJ1-5, with unresolved D. The germline V gene encodes CDR1 SGHTA and CDR2 FQGNSA. The CDR3 loop spans 12 amino acids. Trimming stripped 2 bases from V and 15 bases from J, with 14 bases between.

The rearrangement uses TRBV20-1 and TRBJ1-1; D unresolved. Germline loops: CDR1 DFQATT, CDR2 SNEGSKA (reference sequence). CDR3 size: 11 residues. The V end was cut by 6 bases, the J end by 4 bases, with 9 bases between. The DNA of the CDR3 is TGCAGTGCGCTCCGGGGCACTGAAGCTTTCTTT. It is translated as CSALRGTEAFF.

The chain carries TRBV19 and TRBJ1-2; TRBD1 matches at 8 bases. Germline V lookup: CDR1 LNHDA, CDR2 SQIVND (reference sequence). The CDR3 runs 14 residues. V was pared by 11 bases and J by 3 bases, with 11 bases of the junction left unmatched. Here the CDR3 reads CAARRGQGDYGYTF. CDR3 nucleotide sequence: TGTGCCGCACGGCGAGGACAGGGTGACTATGGCTACACCTTC. Looking up the rest from reference TRBV19 and TRBJ1-2 gives the full variable domain: DGGITQSPKYLFRKEGQNVTLSCEQNLNHDAMYWYRQDPGQGLRLIYYSQIVNDFQKGDIAEGYSVSREKKESFPLTVTSAQKNPTAFYLCAARRGQGDYGYTFGSGTRLTVV.

The chain carries TRBV6-6 and TRBJ1-2; tentatively, D is TRBD1 (6 bases). The length of the CDR3 is 15 residues. V lost 2 bases, J lost 3 bases, and 13 bases lay in between. The germline CDR1 and CDR2 sequences are MNHNY and SVGAGI (reference sequence). The CDR3 spells CASSYEGAGDYGYTF. Here the CDR3 DNA reads TGTGCCAGCAGTTACGAGGGAGCAGGGGACTATGGCTACACCTTC.

This rearrangement joins TRBV11-2 to TRBJ2-5; tentative D call: TRBD1 (6 bases). The CDR3 totals 15 residues. V was clipped by 5 bases and J by 5 bases, with 18 bases between them. Germline values: CDR1 SGHAT, CDR2 FQNNGV. The CDR3 protein is CASSRKTGMVETQYF. CDR3 coding DNA: TGTGCCAGCAGCCGAAAAACAGGGATGGTGGAGACCCAGTACTTC.

The chain recombines TRBV6-5 with TRBJ2-1, with 7 bases aligning to TRBD2. V was pared by 2 bases and J by 5 bases, with 6 bases of the junction left unmatched. The CDR3 is 15 amino acids. Germline CDR1 MNHEY, CDR2 SVGAGI. CDR3 sequence: CASSYGRGIHNEQFF. Written as DNA, the CDR3 is TGTGCCAGCAGTTACGGGAGGGGAATTCACAATGAGCAGTTCTTC.

V is TRBV5-5 and J is TRBJ2-1, with 10 bases identical to TRBD2. After removal of 2 bases from V and 9 bases from J, the junction contained 8 bases not matched to a gene. The CDR3 is 15 residues long. Germline CDR1 SGHKS, CDR2 YYEKEE (reference sequence). The CDR3 is CASSFGPSGSGEQFF. The CDR3 coding sequence is TGTGCCAGCAGCTTTGGGCCTAGCGGGAGTGGTGAGCAGTTCTTC.

The J gene is TRBJ1-2, the V gene TRBV2, with unresolved D. CDR1 is SNHLY, CDR2 FYNNEI, per germline. The V end was cut by 0 bases, the J end by 1 base, with 6 bases between. The CDR3 length is 14 residues. The CDR3 sequence: CASSEALVNYGYTF. In DNA, the CDR3 is TGTGCCAGCAGTGAAGCCCTTGTTAACTATGGCTACACCTTC.